The rows below give T cell receptor beta chains drawn from one sample of a study of cytomegalovirus exposure and HLA in healthy donors. Assay used: immunoSEQ multiplex PCR; TCRdb lists only in-frame clones, some missing. The sample yields roughly 100,000 clones, roughly 80% seen once. The sequenced sample was PBMCs. The receptors shown here come from a man aged 45 to 65 in good health and CMV-seronegative. Both conserved end residues are part of each CDR3. The D gene is left open where the match is weak. For some rows the clone size is stated as once, few or many, or as a class when expanded; others skip it.

CDR3 length,V gene,clone size,D gene,J gene,CDR3 protein,CDR3 DNA
15,TRBV19,once,TRBD2,TRBJ2-3,CASSIQRGGTDTQYF,TGTGCCAGTAGTATACAGCGGGGGGGCACAGATACGCAGTATTTT
16,TRBV7-2,NA,TRBD2,TRBJ2-2,CASSLRGGANTGELFF,TGTGCCAGCAGCCTCCGGGGGGGCGCGAACACCGGGGAGCTGTTTTTT
13,TRBV10-3,NA,TRBD2,TRBJ2-5,CAISVAGGETQYF,TGTGCCATCAGTGTAGCGGGGGGAGAGACCCAGTACTTC
12,TRBV7-2,NA,NA,TRBJ2-5,CASSVIQETQYF,TGTGCCAGCAGCGTAATCCAAGAGACCCAGTACTTC
14,TRBV29-1,NA,TRBD1,TRBJ2-7,CSVAGTGISYEQYF,TGCAGCGTTGCAGGGACAGGAATCTCCTACGAGCAGTACTTC
15,TRBV5-5,NA,NA,TRBJ1-5,CASSLSQRSNQPQHF,TGTGCCAGCAGCTTGAGCCAGCGTTCGAATCAGCCCCAGCATTTT
11,TRBV20-1,NA,NA,TRBJ2-1,CSANRREEQFF,TGCAGTGCTAACCGCCGGGAGGAGCAGTTCTTC
14,TRBV7-9,NA,NA,TRBJ1-3,CASSLGGGADTIYF,TGTGCCAGCAGCCTCGGGGGGGGCGCAGACACCATATATTTT
15,TRBV2,NA,TRBD1,TRBJ2-5,CASSLDRGDRETQYF,TGTGCCAGCAGTTTGGACAGGGGTGATAGAGAGACCCAGTACTTC
15,TRBV27,few,TRBD1,TRBJ1-5,CASSFTGEVNEPQHF,TGTGCCAGCAGTTTTACAGGGGAGGTTAATGAGCCCCAGCATTTT
13,TRBV5-4,NA,NA,TRBJ1-1,CASSSTVNTEAFF,TGTGCCAGCAGCTCGACAGTGAACACTGAAGCTTTCTTT
12,TRBV7-9,NA,NA,TRBJ2-5,CASSSSQETQYF,TGTGCCAGCAGCTCTAGCCAAGAGACCCAGTACTTC
17,TRBV11-2,NA,NA,TRBJ1-1,CASSPITRQRMNTEAFF,TGTGCCAGCAGCCCTATAACACGACAGAGAATGAACACTGAAGCTTTCTTT
14,TRBV9,once,NA,TRBJ1-2,CASNVYPGTDGYTF,TGTGCCAGCAACGTCTACCCAGGTACCGATGGCTACACCTTC
16,TRBV27,once,TRBD1,TRBJ2-3,CASRPTPGQGRDTQYF,TGTGCCAGCAGACCCACACCGGGACAGGGGAGAGATACGCAGTATTTT
13,TRBV30,NA,NA,TRBJ1-5,CAWATGRDQPQHF,TGTGCCTGGGCGACAGGCCGCGATCAGCCCCAGCATTTT
15,TRBV7-2,once,NA,TRBJ1-5,CASSTRGSYNQPQHF,TGTGCCAGCAGTACCCGCGGTTCCTACAATCAGCCCCAGCATTTT
15,TRBV5-6,NA,TRBD1,TRBJ1-1,CASSWPTGRNTEAFF,TGTGCCAGCAGCTGGCCGACAGGGCGGAACACTGAAGCTTTCTTT
14,TRBV29-1,NA,NA,TRBJ1-2,CSGEDSNSNYGYTF,TGCAGCGGAGAGGACAGTAACTCTAACTATGGCTACACCTTC
13,TRBV9,once,NA,TRBJ1-1,CASSVAGITAAFF,TGTGCCAGCAGCGTAGCGGGGATTACGGCAGCTTTCTTT